This TCR beta chain was observed in a study of T cells in Graves' hyperthyroidism and ophthalmopathy. Regions amplified from RNA transcripts were the TCR beta CDR3 regions. HTBI primers were the set used in a first-round RT-PCR of the TCR CDR3. MiXCR, run by TCRdb on the multiplex PCR reads, gives a single entry per CDR3 protein. Found here are a few hundred thousand distinct CDR3 sequences, 15% to 20% of them singletons; the top ten hold 29%. V shed 7 bases and J 0 bases; nucleotides not matched to a gene: 10. Germline lookup yields CDR1 MDHEN and CDR2 SYDVKM. CDR3 size: 16 residues. Sequencing was done on a sample of blood. The clonotype comes from a woman aged 30 to 39 with Graves' ophthalmopathy. The V and J genes are TRBV28 and TRBJ2-7; TRBD1 matches at 9 bases. CDR3 DNA sequence: TGTGCCAGCACCGGAAACAGGGGGCCGAGCTCCTACGAGCAGTACTTC. This sequence encodes CASTGNRGPSSYEQYF.